This T cell receptor beta chain came from a study of blood T cell repertoires in COVID-19. Study overall: Samples representing acute and convalescent COVID-19 were sourced from the United States, Italy and Spain. The analysed material was cDNA or gDNA that came from T cells, B-cell-depleted T cells, or PBMCs.

Sequencing used immunoSEQ multiplex PCR; TCRdb keeps in-frame clones, though not all of them. The table includes 220,000 or so clones, 65% to 85% detected once. The V gene's germline CDR1 is LNHNV and CDR2 YYDKDF (reference sequence). Losses at the gene ends were 5 bases for V and 5 bases for J; bases not matched to a gene: 9. The CDR3 totals 15 residues. The chain carries TRBV15 and TRBJ2-3, with TRBD1 identical over 8 bases. The origin of this receptor is a woman aged 35 to 49 who had recovered from COVID-19. Material for sequencing was PBMCs or T cells enriched from blood (not recorded which). The CDR3 sequence: CATSDDRGFEDTQYF. For the CDR3, the DNA is TGTGCCACCAGCGACGACAGGGGTTTTGAAGATACGCAGTATTTT. Full variable domain (outside the CDR3, taken from reference TRBV15 and TRBJ2-3): DAMVIQNPRYQVTQFGKPVTLSCSQTLNHNVMYWYQQKSSQAPKLLFHYYDKDFNNEADTPDNFQSRRPNTSFCFLDIRSPGLGDTAMYLCATSDDRGFEDTQYFGPGTRLTVL.